The rows below give T cell receptor beta chains drawn from one sample of a study of human T cells and chemical hapten exposure. TCRdb called the RACE reads again in MiXCR, with one record for every CDR3 protein. There are approximately 260,000 distinct CDR3 sequences in the sample; 7.5% to 9% occur only once, and 1.2% lies in the top ten. This specimen consisted of whole blood, obtained in connection with sensitization to the hapten diphenylcyclopropenone (DPC). All receptors come from a man younger than 30 with alopecia areata. Some clones in this sample may be carry-over from other donors' samples. Both conserved end residues are part of each CDR3. D genes are given only for firm matches. Size is stated for part of the rows, as once, few or many counts, or as a class when the clone is expanded.

>few|TRBV3-1|TRBJ2-2|NA|15
CASSQISGAAGELFF
TGTGCCAGCAGCCAAATTTCTGGTGCCGCCGGGGAGCTGTTTTTT
>few|TRBV11-2|TRBJ1-1|TRBD1|15
CASSFRGTANAEAFF
TGTGCCAGCAGCTTCAGGGGGACAGCCAACGCTGAAGCTTTCTTT
>many|TRBV12-3/TRBV12-4|TRBJ2-5|NA|13
CASKLGQRSTQYF
TGTGCCAGTAAACTGGGGCAAAGGTCGACCCAGTACTTC
>few|TRBV7-9|TRBJ2-5|NA|16
CASSLSGTEPQETQYF
TGTGCCAGCAGCTTGTCCGGGACTGAACCACAAGAGACCCAGTACTTC
>NA|TRBV12-3/TRBV12-4|TRBJ1-3|NA|14
CASSWGPSGNTIYF
TGTGCCAGCAGCTGGGGACCTTCTGGAAACACCATATATTTT
>few|TRBV6-5|TRBJ2-7|TRBD1|14
CASTNRGQGYEQYF
TGTGCCAGCACCAATCGGGGACAGGGGTACGAGCAGTACTTC
>NA|TRBV6-2/TRBV6-3|TRBJ2-5|NA|14
CASSGTQWQETQYF
TGTGCCAGCAGTGGGACTCAGTGGCAAGAGACCCAGTACTTC
>NA|TRBV14|TRBJ1-3|NA|13
CASSHLTGNTIYF
TGTGCCAGCAGCCACCTAACTGGAAACACCATATATTTT
>few|TRBV7-9|TRBJ2-5|TRBD1|15
CASSLNRGYQETQYF
TGTGCCAGCAGCTTGAACAGGGGATACCAAGAGACCCAGTACTTC
>NA|TRBV28|TRBJ1-1|TRBD1|17
CASSLSGQGTENTEAFF
TGTGCCAGCAGTTTATCGGGGCAGGGGACAGAGAACACTGAAGCTTTCTTT
>few|TRBV27|TRBJ1-6|NA|14
CASSLPKPQPPLHF
TGTGCCAGCAGTTTACCCAAACCCCAGCCCCCCCTCCACTTT
>many|TRBV4-3|TRBJ1-5|TRBD1|13
CASSPGQHQPQHF
TGCGCCAGCAGCCCGGGACAGCATCAGCCCCAGCATTTT
>NA|TRBV12-3/TRBV12-4|TRBJ2-5|TRBD1|15
CASSSPGQGMQTQYF
TGTGCCAGCAGTTCTCCGGGACAGGGTATGCAGACCCAGTACTTC
>NA|TRBV20-1|TRBJ2-4|NA|14
CSANSGVAKNIQYF
TGCAGTGCTAATTCAGGGGTGGCCAAAAACATTCAGTACTTC
>few|TRBV7-9|TRBJ2-7|NA|17
CASSFLAGSKDSYEQYF
TGTGCCAGCAGCTTCTTAGCCGGGTCAAAAGACTCCTACGAGCAGTACTTC
>NA|TRBV7-9|TRBJ1-5|NA|16
CASSLAGSYSNQPQHF
TGTGCCAGCAGCTTAGCTGGGAGTTATAGCAATCAGCCCCAGCATTTT
>many|TRBV12-3/TRBV12-4|TRBJ2-5|NA|12
CASSLAQFSQYF
TGTGCCAGCAGTTTAGCTCAATTTTCGCAGTACTTC
>few|TRBV20-1|TRBJ2-2|TRBD1|17
CSARDRPGTVNTGELFF
TGCAGTGCTAGAGACCGTCCCGGGACAGTAAACACCGGGGAGCTGTTTTTT
>few|TRBV6-6|TRBJ2-5|TRBD1|16
CASRGQQGAAVETQYF
TGTGCCAGCAGAGGGCAACAGGGGGCAGCGGTGGAGACCCAGTACTTC
>few|TRBV29-1|TRBJ1-2|NA|13
CSGTGGQNYGYTF
TGCAGCGGGACTGGGGGACAAAACTATGGCTACACCTTC
>NA|TRBV11-2|TRBJ2-3|NA|14
CASSLGSYADTQYF
TGTGCCAGCAGCTTAGGCAGTTACGCAGATACGCAGTATTTT
>many|TRBV12-3/TRBV12-4|TRBJ2-3|TRBD2|14
CASSLRGEADTQYF
TGTGCCAGCAGTTTGCGGGGGGAGGCAGATACGCAGTATTTT
>many|TRBV18|TRBJ2-3|NA|16
CASSPRGASPTDTQYF
TGTGCCAGCTCACCGAGGGGGGCTAGTCCAACAGATACGCAGTATTTT
>NA|TRBV9|TRBJ2-2|TRBD1|19
CASSALESGTGGSPRELFF
TGTGCCAGCAGCGCTCTTGAATCCGGGACAGGGGGCTCACCAAGGGAGCTGTTTTTT
>few|TRBV5-4|TRBJ1-6|NA|18
CASSLGEGLFSYNSPLHF
TGTGCCAGCAGCTTGGGGGAAGGGTTGTTCTCCTATAATTCACCCCTCCACTTT
>NA|TRBV11-3|TRBJ2-1|TRBD1|15
CASSPGQGVPNEQFF
TGTGCCAGCAGCCCAGGACAGGGGGTTCCGAATGAGCAGTTCTTC
>once|TRBV12-3/TRBV12-4|TRBJ1-6|TRBD1|16
CASSPRWQGANSPLHF
TGTGCCAGCAGTCCCCGGTGGCAGGGGGCTAATTCACCCCTCCACTTT
>NA|TRBV6-6|TRBJ1-2|TRBD1|18
CASSYSNYGTARNYGYTF
TGTGCCAGCAGTTACTCGAATTATGGGACAGCCCGGAACTATGGCTACACCTTC
>few|TRBV7-9|TRBJ1-1|NA|16
CASSFRPKNMHTEAFF
TGTGCCAGCAGCTTTCGACCCAAGAATATGCACACTGAAGCTTTCTTT